The 17 T cell receptor beta chains below all came from one sample that was sequenced in a study of cytomegalovirus exposure and HLA in healthy donors. The PCR used 60 Vbeta and 13 Jbeta primers. The table came from immunoSEQ multiplex PCR; TCRdb's copy has only in-frame clones and leaves some out. The sample includes hundreds of thousands of clones, less than 80% seen only once; the top ten take around 0.2%. The sequencing input was PBMCs. These receptors were taken from a girl between 2 and 10 years old in good health and CMV-seronegative.

The V gene is TRBV19, the J gene TRBJ2-2, with D maybe TRBD2 (7 bases). Germline V gene lookup returns CDR1 LNHDA and CDR2 SQIVND (reference sequence). The CDR3 has 19 residues. The V end lost 5 bases, the J end lost 5 bases, and 27 bases lay between the germline ends. CDR3 loop: CASSLMGRFGGAGTGELFF. Here the CDR3 DNA reads TGTGCCAGTAGTCTTATGGGTCGATTTGGGGGGGCAGGAACCGGGGAGCTGTTTTTT.

V usage is TRBV9 and J usage is TRBJ2-5; D ambiguous. The CDR3 spans 14 residues. Germline CDR1 reads SGDLS; CDR2 reads YYNGEE. Trimming left V 0 bases short and J 1 base short, with 7 bases between. The CDR3 DNA reads as TGTGCCAGCAGCGTAGGACTTTTCCAAGAGACCCAGTACTTC. Translating it yields CASSVGLFQETQYF.

The chain recombines TRBV7-8 with TRBJ2-7; the D gene is possibly TRBD1 (5 bases). With the DNA end fitting TRBJ2-1 better, the J assignment may be wrong. The length of the CDR3 is 16 residues. CDR1 is SGHVS and CDR2 is FQNEAQ in the germline V gene. The CDR3 is CASSSNSLQVYNEQFF. The CDR3 DNA reads TGTGCCAGCAGCTCCAATAGTCTACAGGTTTACAATGAGCAGTTCTTC.

This clone has a handful of counts. V gene TRBV4-1 combines with J gene TRBJ2-2, with TRBD2 matching 16 bases. Germline V gene sequence: CDR1 MGHRA, CDR2 YSYEKL. The junction had 12 bases not matched to a gene; V was cut back by 4 bases and J by 4 bases. The CDR3 runs 20 residues. CDR3 nucleotides: TGCGCCAGCAGCCCTATAGAGGGACTAGCGGGGGGGCTAAGCACCGGGGAGCTGTTTTTT. This codes for CASSPIEGLAGGLSTGELFF.

The chain recombines TRBV4-1 with TRBJ2-5; maybe TRBD1 (5 bases). The J call may be in error: the DNA end matches TRBJ2-7 better. CDR3 size: 13 residues. CDR1 and CDR2 (germline): MGHRA, YSYEKL. The CDR3 DNA is TGCGCCAGCAGCGATCCCGGACACCGCGAGCAGTACTTC. Translation gives CASSDPGHREQYF.

J is TRBJ2-7 and V is TRBV19; the match to TRBD2 covers 8 bases. CDR3 size: 15 residues. Germline-derived CDR1 and CDR2 are LNHDA and SQIVND (reference sequence). V dropped 1 base and J dropped 3; count of bases not matched to a gene: 5. CDR3 residues: CASSIARGGDYEQYF. In DNA, the CDR3 is TGTGCCAGTAGTATAGCCCGGGGGGGCGACTACGAGCAGTACTTC.

J is TRBJ2-1 and V is TRBV4-1; 7 bases fit TRBD2. Germline loops: CDR1 MGHRA, CDR2 YSYEKL. V lost 1 base to trimming and J lost 4 bases; unmatched junction nucleotides: 1. This CDR3 has 14 residues. CDR3 in amino acids: CASSQVGLYNEQFF. CDR3 nucleotides: TGCGCCAGCAGCCAAGTGGGACTATACAATGAGCAGTTCTTC.

This clone was counted between two and nine times. This chain connects TRBV6-6 to TRBJ1-6; the match to TRBD1 covers 7 bases. The CDR3 is 15 amino acids. Germline assignment: CDR1 MNHNY and CDR2 SVGAGI (reference sequence). Unmatched junction bases numbered 7, after V lost 6 bases and J lost 5 bases. The CDR3 nucleotides are TGTGCCAGCAGGCACACAGGGGAGGATAATTCACCCCTCCACTTT. It specifies CASRHTGEDNSPLHF.

This clone was counted between two and nine times. The chain combines TRBV25-1 with TRBJ1-1; no definite D call. The CDR3 extends over 13 amino acids. V was trimmed by 1 base and J by 0 bases, leaving 3 bases between them. Germline CDR1 reads MGHDK; CDR2 reads SYGVNS. The CDR3 spells CASSESLNTEAFF. The CDR3 nucleotides read TGTGCCAGCAGTGAATCCTTGAACACTGAAGCTTTCTTT. The whole variable domain, remainder taken from reference TRBV25-1 and TRBJ1-1, is EADIYQTPRYLVIGTGKKITLECSQTMGHDKMYWYQQDPGMELHLIHYSYGVNSTEKGDLSSESTVSRIRTEHFPLTLESARPSHTSQYLCASSESLNTEAFFGQGTRLTVV.

The genes are TRBV6-5 and TRBJ1-4; D possibly corresponds to TRBD1 (6 bases). CDR3 length equals 13 residues. The ends were cut back, 11 bases at V and 6 bases at J, with 16 bases in the middle. The germline V gene encodes CDR1 MNHEY and CDR2 SVGAGI. The CDR3 is CASRGLEDEKLFF. In DNA form, the CDR3 reads TGTGCCTCTAGGGGGTTGGAGGATGAAAAACTGTTTTTT.

V is TRBV7-3 and J is TRBJ2-4; perhaps TRBD2 as D (5 bases). Germline V CDR1 and CDR2: SGHTA, FQGTGA. This CDR3 has 11 residues. The germline V and J ends were trimmed by 8 bases and 5 bases, with 7 bases remaining between them. Here the CDR3 reads CASRRENIQYF. CDR3 DNA sequence: TGTGCCAGCCGGCGGGAAAACATTCAGTACTTC. The full variable domain, in which reference TRBV7-3 and TRBJ2-4 provide the parts outside the CDR3, is GAGVSQTPSNKVTEKGKYVELRCDPISGHTALYWYRQSLGQGPEFLIYFQGTGAADDSGLPNDRFFAVRPEGSVSTLKIQRTERGDSAVYLCASRRENIQYFGAGTRLSVL.

The chain's CDR3 is CASSQLGQGTDTQYF. The CDR3 DNA is TGCGCCAGCAGCCAACTGGGGCAGGGAACAGATACGCAGTATTTT. The rearrangement joins TRBV4-1 to TRBJ2-3; D may be TRBD1 (5 bases). V was shortened by 2 bases and J by 3 bases, with 12 bases between the two germline ends. Germline CDR1 reads MGHRA; CDR2 reads YSYEKL. CDR3 length: 15 residues.

CDR3 sequence: CASSLALTGLSPLHF. The DNA for the CDR3 is TGCGCCAGCAGCTTGGCCCTTACAGGTCTCTCACCCCTCCACTTT. This chain joins TRBV5-1 and TRBJ1-6, with a tentative D call TRBD1 (5 bases). V lost 0 bases and J lost 10, with 14 bases in between. This CDR3 is 15 amino acids long. Looked up from germline, CDR1 is SGHRS and CDR2 is YFSETQ.

The J gene is TRBJ2-7, the V gene TRBV18, with a possible D match to TRBD2 (5 bases). V was shortened by 0 bases and J by 4 bases, with 7 bases between the two germline ends. CDR1 and CDR2 (germline): KGHSH, LQKENI. This CDR3 region has 13 residues. The CDR3 bases are TGTGCCAGCTCACCACCCCGCGGGTACGAGCAGTACTTC. Translated, it gives CASSPPRGYEQYF.

The V call is TRBV19, the J call TRBJ2-5; TRBD2 is a possible D gene (6 bases). The V end lost 1 base, the J end lost 7 bases, and 16 bases lay between the germline ends. Per the germline V gene, CDR1 is LNHDA and CDR2 is SQIVND (reference sequence). CDR3 size: 15 residues. This chain's CDR3 is CASSIGGARPGTQYF. CDR3 coding DNA: TGTGCCAGTAGTATAGGCGGGGCTCGCCCAGGGACCCAGTACTTC.

This chain links TRBV7-9 with TRBJ2-5; 9 bases agree with TRBD2. This CDR3 has 16 residues. Per the germline V gene, CDR1 is SEHNR and CDR2 is FQNEAQ (reference sequence). J was trimmed by 4 bases and V by 3 bases; bases with no gene match: 9. The CDR3 reads CASSLGRTSDGETQYF. For the CDR3, the DNA is TGTGCCAGCAGCTTGGGGCGGACTAGCGACGGAGAGACCCAGTACTTC.

J is TRBJ2-7 and V is TRBV5-4; tentatively, D is TRBD2 (5 bases). V was pared by 2 bases and J by 6 bases, with 15 bases between. The CDR3 has 14 amino acids. Germline CDR1 reads SGHNT; CDR2 reads YYREEE (reference sequence). DNA of the CDR3: TGTGCCAGCAGCTTAATAGCTAGCCCTAGCGAGCAGTACTTC. Translated: CASSLIASPSEQYF.